Each of the 14 T cell receptor beta chains below was sequenced from the same sample in a study of blood T cell repertoires in COVID-19 (TCRdb year 2020). The library relied on the immunoSEQ multiplex PCR assay. Drawn from immuneACCESS, this table holds only the in-frame rearrangements with V and J called that TCRdb kept. Clones are partly lost; checked studies trace under half to an unresolved V gene and leave the rest unexplained. The sample table contains a few hundred thousand clones; only one count was recorded for 70% to 90% of them. The ten largest make up under 4% of the sample. Sequencing was carried out using peripheral blood. The receptors come from a man between 18 and 29 years old with active or convalescent COVID-19.

The gene calls are TRBV7-6 and TRBJ1-1, with 7 positions matching TRBD1. Per germline, CDR1 SGHVS and CDR2 FNYEAQ. The CDR3 contains 16 residues. Trimming took 5 bases from V and 7 from J; bases not matched to a gene: 16. CDR3 amino acids: CASSPGPQGVVGEAFF. In DNA form, the CDR3 reads TGTGCCAGCAGCCCCGGGCCCCAGGGGGTTGTGGGTGAAGCTTTCTTT.

This rearrangement joins TRBV29-1 to TRBJ2-1, with a tentative D call TRBD2 (6 bases). The germline gives CDR1 SQVTM, CDR2 ANQGSEA. CDR3 length equals 12 residues. Trimming stripped 4 bases from V and 7 bases from J, with 11 bases between. The DNA of the CDR3 is TGCAGCGTTGTTTTTGGGGGGAATGAGCAGTTCTTC. This sequence encodes CSVVFGGNEQFF.

The chain employs TRBV7-9 and TRBJ2-2, with unresolved D. The CDR3 consists of 11 residues. The germline CDR1 and CDR2 sequences are SEHNR and FQNEAQ (reference sequence). V lost 0 bases, J lost 10 bases, and 3 bases lay in between. In DNA, the CDR3 is TGTGCCAGCAGCTTAGCCAAGGAGCTGTTTTTT. Protein sequence: CASSLAKELFF.

CDR3 sequence reads: CASSQDLAYTQYF. In nucleotides, the CDR3 is TGCGCCAGCAGCCAAGATCTCGCGTATACGCAGTATTTT. The chain links TRBV4-1 to TRBJ2-3; no reliable D call. The V gene's germline CDR1 is MGHRA and CDR2 YSYEKL. The CDR3 has 13 amino acids. V lost 0 bases, J lost 7 bases, and 8 bases lay in between.

This chain uses TRBV6-2 or TRBV6-3 with TRBJ1-5; 11 bases align to TRBD1. V lost 4 bases to trimming and J lost 6 bases; unmatched junction nucleotides: 2. This CDR3 region has 14 residues. Germline CDR1 MNHEY, CDR2 SVGEGT. CDR3 loop: CASSWTGGGQPQHF. CDR3 nucleotide sequence: TGTGCCAGCAGTTGGACAGGGGGCGGTCAGCCCCAGCATTTT.

V usage is TRBV9 and J usage is TRBJ2-1; D gene ambiguous. Germline V gene sequence: CDR1 SGDLS, CDR2 YYNGEE. The CDR3 loop spans 11 amino acids. Deletions cut 1 base from V and 8 bases from J, with 4 bases between. CDR3 in amino acids: CASSVRDEQFF. Written as DNA, the CDR3 is TGTGCCAGCAGCGTACGGGATGAGCAGTTCTTC.

The genes are TRBV5-4 and TRBJ2-1, with 8 bases that match TRBD1. The V gene's germline CDR1 is SGHNT and CDR2 YYREEE (reference sequence). The CDR3 sequence is 16 residues long. V dropped 0 bases and J dropped 8; count of bases not matched to a gene: 10. CDR3 loop: CASSLGSPGGGYEQFF. The CDR3 DNA reads as TGTGCCAGCAGCTTGGGGTCGCCAGGGGGCGGCTATGAGCAGTTCTTC.

The rearrangement uses TRBV4-1 and TRBJ1-1; D is possibly TRBD1 (5 bases). Germline V lookup: CDR1 MGHRA, CDR2 YSYEKL. This CDR3 contains 13 residues. V was pared by 0 bases and J by 5 bases, with 7 bases between. This CDR3 reads CASSQEGGTEAFF. The DNA of the CDR3 is TGCGCCAGCAGCCAAGAGGGGGGTACTGAAGCTTTCTTT.

The gene calls are TRBV6-5 and TRBJ2-1; 9 bases fit TRBD2. Germline lookup yields CDR1 MNHEY and CDR2 SVGAGI. CDR3 length: 14 amino acids. The V gene end was trimmed by 3 bases and the J gene end by 6 bases; junction bases not matched to a gene: 3. CDR3 coding DNA: TGTGCCAGCAGTTATACGCGGGGGGGCAATGAGCAGTTCTTC. This codes for CASSYTRGGNEQFF.

The rearrangement links TRBV6-4 to TRBJ1-4, with unresolved D. CDR3 size: 14 residues. Trimming left V 6 bases short and J 2 bases short, with 10 bases between. Germline V gives CDR1 MRHNA, CDR2 SNTAGT. Written as DNA, the CDR3 is TGTGCCAGCAGGGCGACTCACACTAATGAAAAACTGTTTTTT. Protein: CASRATHTNEKLFF.

The chain is built from TRBV6-6 and TRBJ2-7, with D possibly matching TRBD2 (5 bases). With 8 bases removed from V and 1 base from J, the gap between germline ends came to 9 bases. CDR1 is MNHNY, CDR2 SVGAGI, per germline (reference sequence). The CDR3 is 12 residues long. The CDR3 nucleotides read TGTGCCAGCTTAGCGATGTCCTACGAGCAGTACTTC. It encodes CASLAMSYEQYF.

This clone came up once. The chain uses TRBV5-1 and TRBJ1-1, with TRBD1 as a possible D gene (5 bases). This CDR3 is 14 amino acids long. Trimming pared 0 bases from V and 3 bases from J, leaving 9 bases between. The germline V gene has CDR1 SGHRS and CDR2 YFSETQ. In DNA, the CDR3 is TGCGCCAGCAGCTTGGGAAGGGGCCACACTGAAGCTTTCTTT. It is translated as CASSLGRGHTEAFF.

This chain connects TRBV24-1 to TRBJ2-2; TRBD2 matches at 8 bases. The CDR3 sequence is 15 residues long. The V and J ends lost 4 bases and 5 bases, in that order; junction bases with no gene match: 5. Germline V gene lookup returns CDR1 KGHDR and CDR2 SFDVKD. As DNA, the CDR3 is TGTGCCACCAGTGACCCGGGACTAGTGACCGGGGAGCTGTTTTTT. As protein: CATSDPGLVTGELFF.

This chain links TRBV6-5 with TRBJ1-4, with D unresolved. The CDR3 spans 15 residues. The V end lost 2 bases, the J end lost 7 bases, and 14 bases lay between the germline ends. Per germline, CDR1 MNHEY and CDR2 SVGAGI. The CDR3 bases are TGTGCCAGCAGTTACGAGGGTGCCCGCGGTGAAAAACTGTTTTTT. Amino acid sequence: CASSYEGARGEKLFF.